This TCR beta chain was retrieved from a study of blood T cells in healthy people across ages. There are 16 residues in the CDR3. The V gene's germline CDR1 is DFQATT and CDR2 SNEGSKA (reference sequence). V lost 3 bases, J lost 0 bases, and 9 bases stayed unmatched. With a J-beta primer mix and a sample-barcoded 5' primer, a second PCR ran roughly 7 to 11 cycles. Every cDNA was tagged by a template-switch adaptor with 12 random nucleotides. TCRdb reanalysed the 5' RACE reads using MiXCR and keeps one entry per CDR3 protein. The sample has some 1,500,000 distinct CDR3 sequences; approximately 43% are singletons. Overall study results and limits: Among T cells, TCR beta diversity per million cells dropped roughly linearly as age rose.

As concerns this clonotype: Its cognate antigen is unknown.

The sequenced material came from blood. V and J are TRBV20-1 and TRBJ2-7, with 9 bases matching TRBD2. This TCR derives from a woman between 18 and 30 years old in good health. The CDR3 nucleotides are TGCAGTGCTAGGCGGGAGTCTAGCGGGATCTCCTACGAGCAGTACTTC. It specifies CSARRESSGISYEQYF.